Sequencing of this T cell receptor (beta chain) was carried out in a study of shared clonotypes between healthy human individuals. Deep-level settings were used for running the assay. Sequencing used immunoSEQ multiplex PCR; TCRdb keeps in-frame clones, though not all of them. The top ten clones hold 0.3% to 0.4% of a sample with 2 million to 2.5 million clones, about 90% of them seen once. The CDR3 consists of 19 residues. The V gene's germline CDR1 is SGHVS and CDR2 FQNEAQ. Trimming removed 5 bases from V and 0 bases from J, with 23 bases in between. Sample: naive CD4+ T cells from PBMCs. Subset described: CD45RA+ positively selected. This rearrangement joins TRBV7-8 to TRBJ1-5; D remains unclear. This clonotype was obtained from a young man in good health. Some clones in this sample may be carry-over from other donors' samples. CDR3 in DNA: TGTGCCAGCAGCGAAGAAGCAGTCACCCCAATTTATAGCAATCAGCCCCAGCATTTT. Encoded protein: CASSEEAVTPIYSNQPQHF.